The next 26 T cell receptor beta chains were all read from a single sample in a study of siplizumab effects on memory and regulatory T cells. Libraries were prepared by immunoSEQ multiplex PCR; TCRdb keeps only in-frame clonotypes and omits some of them. The repertoire holds about 110,000 clones, with 92% as singletons. The sample comprised CD4+ T cells sorted from blood. Receptor source: a human donor in good health.

The CDR3 spells CSVARADTEAFF. The CDR3 nucleotides read TGCAGCGTCGCTCGGGCCGACACTGAAGCTTTCTTT. V usage is TRBV29-1 and J usage is TRBJ1-1; D is uncertain. Per the germline V gene, CDR1 is SQVTM and CDR2 is ANQGSEA. The CDR3 length is 12 residues. The V gene lost 6 bases and the J gene lost 3 bases, with 11 bases spanning the gap.

The chain couples TRBV7-9 to TRBJ2-7, with 13 positions matching TRBD2. V was pared by 2 bases and J by 1 base, with 8 bases of the junction left unmatched. Germline V gene sequence: CDR1 SEHNR, CDR2 FQNEAQ (reference sequence). The length of the CDR3 is 18 residues. The CDR3 loop reads CASSLSTWTSGGSYEQYF. The CDR3 DNA is TGTGCCAGCAGCTTATCTACCTGGACTAGCGGGGGTTCCTACGAGCAGTACTTC.

The chain links TRBV6-5 to TRBJ1-2, with a possible D match to TRBD1 (5 bases). V was shortened by 6 bases and J by 1 base, with 15 bases between the two germline ends. The germline V gene has CDR1 MNHEY and CDR2 SVGAGI. The CDR3 runs to 15 residues. The CDR3 region is CASSYGGEGNYGYTF. The CDR3 DNA sequence: TGTGCCAGCAGCTATGGGGGGGAGGGTAACTATGGCTACACCTTC.

V usage is TRBV7-2 and J usage is TRBJ1-5; D is unresolved. Trimming stripped 5 bases from V and 5 bases from J, with 13 bases between. The length of the CDR3 is 14 residues. Germline CDR1 SGHTA, CDR2 FQGNSA. CDR3 residues: CASSPRGMDQPQHF. In nucleotides, the CDR3 is TGTGCCAGCAGCCCCCGGGGAATGGATCAGCCCCAGCATTTT. Full variable domain (remainder filled in from reference TRBV7-2 and TRBJ1-5): GAGVSQSPSNKVTEKGKDVELRCDPISGHTALYWYRQSLGQGLEFLIYFQGNSAPDKSGLPSDRFSAERTGGSVSTLTIQRTQQEDSAVYLCASSPRGMDQPQHFGDGTRLSIL.

This rearrangement joins TRBV5-4 to TRBJ1-2; a possible D gene is TRBD1 (6 bases). The CDR3 loop spans 15 amino acids. Germline V gives CDR1 SGHNT, CDR2 YYREEE (reference sequence). The V gene lost 4 bases and the J gene lost 9 bases, with 22 bases spanning the gap. CDR3 in DNA: TGTGCCAGCAGCCCACCCCCGGGGGCCTTAGGTCGCTACACCTTC. This codes for CASSPPPGALGRYTF. Full variable domain (remainder filled in from reference TRBV5-4 and TRBJ1-2): ETGVTQSPTHLIKTRGQQVTLRCSSQSGHNTVSWYQQALGQGPQFIFQYYREEENGRGNFPPRFSGLQFPNYSSELNVNALELDDSALYLCASSPPPGALGRYTFGSGTRLTVV.

The count of this clone is one. The chain uses TRBV2 and TRBJ1-3; D call uncertain. This CDR3 is 16 amino acids long. Trimming left V 6 bases short and J 0 bases short, with 15 bases between. Looked up from germline, CDR1 is SNHLY and CDR2 is FYNNEI. CDR3 protein: CASSKLDLNSGNTIYF. The DNA of the CDR3 is TGTGCCAGCAGCAAGTTAGACCTAAACTCTGGAAACACCATATATTTT. The full variable domain, its missing parts supplied by reference TRBV2 and TRBJ1-3, is EPEVTQTPSHQVTQMGQEVILRCVPISNHLYFYWYRQILGQKVEFLVSFYNNEISEKSEIFDDQFSVERPDGSNFTLKIRSTKLEDSAMYFCASSKLDLNSGNTIYFGEGSWLTVV.

This chain links TRBV6-5 with TRBJ2-7, with 8 bases fitting TRBD2. Trimming at V came to 11 bases and at J to 2 bases, leaving 14 bases not matched to a gene. The CDR3 consists of 15 residues. Germline-derived CDR1 and CDR2 are MNHEY and SVGAGI. DNA for the CDR3: TGTGCCGTCCATACTAGCGGAGGCCCGACCTACGAGCAGTACTTC. Its protein is CAVHTSGGPTYEQYF.

The chain joins TRBV6-1 to TRBJ1-1; possible D gene TRBD1, 5 bases. Deletions cut 2 bases from V and 5 bases from J, with 12 bases between. The CDR3 is made up of 14 amino acids. Germline values: CDR1 MNHNS, CDR2 SASEGT. For the CDR3, the DNA is TGTGCCAGCAGTGAAATTGGGGGAGGGACTGAAGCTTTCTTT. Translated, it gives CASSEIGGGTEAFF.

The J gene is TRBJ1-6, the V gene TRBV6-6, with D possibly being TRBD1 (5 bases). The CDR3 covers 15 residues. Germline V CDR1 and CDR2: MNHNY, SVGAGI (reference sequence). The V gene lost 4 bases and the J gene lost 6 bases, with 13 bases spanning the gap. In DNA form, the CDR3 reads TGTGCCAGCAGTTCAGCGCAGGGCAGTAATTCACCCCTCCACTTT. It yields the protein CASSSAQGSNSPLHF.

This chain joins TRBV2 and TRBJ2-1; TRBD2 might be the D (6 bases). V lost 8 bases, J lost 3 bases, and 14 bases lay in between. The CDR3 is 14 amino acids. Germline V gives CDR1 SNHLY, CDR2 FYNNEI. As DNA, the CDR3 is TGTGCCAGCGCGGGACGGGCGTACTACAATGAGCAGTTCTTC. Protein: CASAGRAYYNEQFF.

This clone was counted once. The chain employs TRBV25-1 and TRBJ1-1, with a weak D call TRBD1 (6 bases). V was pared by 0 bases and J by 7 bases, with 12 bases between. Germline values: CDR1 MGHDK, CDR2 SYGVNS. The CDR3 length is 14 residues. The chain's CDR3 is CASSEYLLTGEAFF. The CDR3 DNA follows: TGTGCCAGCAGTGAATATCTCCTGACAGGTGAAGCTTTCTTT.

The chain has TRBV4-1 and TRBJ2-4; D is undetermined. Per germline, CDR1 MGHRA and CDR2 YSYEKL. V was clipped by 2 bases and J by 0 bases, with 8 bases between them. The CDR3 contains 15 residues. CDR3 DNA sequence: TGCGCCAGCAGCCAAAACGGTTTAGCCAAAAACATTCAGTACTTC. Translation gives CASSQNGLAKNIQYF.

The chain's CDR3 is CASSTNQETQYF. The CDR3, as DNA: TGCGCCAGCAGCACCAACCAAGAGACCCAGTACTTC. The chain has TRBV5-1 and TRBJ2-5; D gene unclear. The CDR3 runs 12 residues. Trimming left V 4 bases short and J 0 bases short, with 4 bases between. Germline CDR1 and CDR2: SGHRS and YFSETQ.

This rearrangement joins TRBV6-1 to TRBJ1-2; D not resolved. The V end lost 0 bases, the J end lost 1 base, and 0 bases lay between the germline ends. Germline CDR1 is MNHNS and CDR2 is SASEGT. This CDR3 comprises 12 residues. CDR3 protein: CASSEANYGYTF. The CDR3 region has the DNA TGTGCCAGCAGTGAAGCTAACTATGGCTACACCTTC.

The chain uses TRBV5-4 and TRBJ1-1; possibly TRBD1 for D (5 bases). The CDR3 length is 15 residues. The germline V gene encodes CDR1 SGHNT and CDR2 YYREEE (reference sequence). The V end was cut by 4 bases, the J end by 0 bases, with 13 bases between. This CDR3 reads CASSEPGRVNTEAFF. The CDR3 nucleotides are TGTGCCAGCAGCGAGCCCGGCAGGGTGAACACTGAAGCTTTCTTT.

Written as DNA, the CDR3 is TGTGCCAGCAGCCGAGGCGGACACCCGAACACTGAAGCTTTCTTT. Translated, it gives CASSRGGHPNTEAFF. This chain joins TRBV5-4 and TRBJ1-1; perhaps TRBD1 as D (5 bases). Germline V gives CDR1 SGHNT, CDR2 YYREEE (reference sequence). This CDR3 has 15 amino acids. Trimming removed 4 bases from V and 1 base from J, with 14 bases in between.

V gene TRBV18 combines with J gene TRBJ2-3, with 7 bases that match TRBD2. Germline V gene lookup returns CDR1 KGHSH and CDR2 LQKENI. V trimming: 1 base; J trimming: 2 bases; junction bases outside the gene matches: 6. This CDR3 is 16 amino acids long. CDR3 loop: CASSPLASGFTDTQYF. CDR3 sequence (DNA): TGTGCCAGCTCACCACTGGCTAGCGGATTCACAGATACGCAGTATTTT.

This sequence joins TRBV11-2 and TRBJ2-3, with a possible D match to TRBD2 (5 bases). The V end was cut by 4 bases, the J end by 8 bases, with 16 bases between. CDR1 is SGHAT and CDR2 is FQNNGV in the germline V gene. The CDR3 has 14 residues. Here the CDR3 reads CASSSRPLASTQYF. The CDR3, as DNA: TGTGCCAGCAGCTCGCGCCCTTTAGCGAGTACGCAGTATTTT.

This chain uses TRBV7-2 with TRBJ2-7, with D perhaps matching TRBD1 or TRBD2 (5 bases each). CDR1 and CDR2 (germline): SGHTA, FQGNSA. The length of the CDR3 is 15 residues. Trimming took off 1 base at V and 4 bases at J, with 14 bases between the two ends. The CDR3 protein is CASSLGGGSGYEQYF. The CDR3 DNA reads as TGTGCCAGCAGCTTAGGGGGCGGGTCGGGGTACGAGCAGTACTTC.

This clone has just one count. The V and J genes are TRBV6-1 and TRBJ2-6; 9 nucleotides align to TRBD1. The CDR3 runs to 15 residues. Trimming took 10 bases from V and 2 from J; bases not matched to a gene: 6. CDR1 and CDR2 from the germline V gene are MNHNS and SASEGT. Here the CDR3 reads CATHTGGAGANVLTF. The CDR3 nucleotides are TGTGCCACTCATACAGGGGGCGCTGGGGCCAACGTCCTGACTTTC.

The chain combines TRBV10-1 with TRBJ2-3; 8 bases map to TRBD2. Trimming removed 3 bases from V and 4 bases from J; junction bases left unmatched: 6. CDR1 is WNHNN, CDR2 SYGVQD, per germline (reference sequence). This CDR3 contains 15 residues. The CDR3 DNA is TGCGCCAGCAGTGACCGAGCGGGAGAGGCAGATACGCAGTATTTT. Translated, it gives CASSDRAGEADTQYF.

The gene calls are TRBV5-1 and TRBJ2-1; 10 bases fit TRBD2. V dropped 2 bases and J dropped 5; count of bases not matched to a gene: 4. The CDR3 is 15 residues long. Looked up from germline, CDR1 is SGHRS and CDR2 is YFSETQ. The CDR3 coding sequence is TGCGCCAGCAGCTTACAACTAGCGGGGAACAATGAGCAGTTCTTC. It translates to CASSLQLAGNNEQFF.

The chain carries TRBV6-5 and TRBJ1-4, with D possibly TRBD1 on 6 matching bases. The ends were cut back, 3 bases at V and 7 bases at J, with 12 bases in the middle. CDR3 length: 14 amino acids. Germline lookup yields CDR1 MNHEY and CDR2 SVGAGI. This chain's CDR3 is CASSYLGGAEKLFF. CDR3 sequence (DNA): TGTGCCAGCAGTTATTTGGGGGGGGCTGAAAAACTGTTTTTT.

This clone was recorded once. This chain links TRBV27 with TRBJ2-7, with D tentatively TRBD2 (6 bases). The germline V gene has CDR1 MNHEY and CDR2 SMNVEV (reference sequence). V was trimmed by 2 bases and J by 5 bases, leaving 22 bases between them. The CDR3 runs to 17 residues. The CDR3 coding sequence is TGTGCCAGCAGTTTACGCCACCCCGGGGGACTGGGCGACGAGCAGTACTTC. Its translation: CASSLRHPGGLGDEQYF.

J is TRBJ1-3 and V is TRBV18, with 7 positions matching TRBD1. With 3 bases clipped from V and 4 bases from J, the junction kept 6 bases outside the gene matches. The CDR3 has 15 residues. Germline V lookup: CDR1 KGHSH, CDR2 LQKENI. The CDR3 sequence: CASSPTTGVGNTIYF. The DNA for the CDR3 is TGTGCCAGCTCACCTACTACAGGGGTCGGAAACACCATATATTTT.

The chain carries TRBV5-4 and TRBJ1-2; 7 nucleotides line up with TRBD1. CDR1 SGHNT and CDR2 YYREEE come from the germline V gene (reference sequence). The CDR3 runs 13 residues. J was trimmed by 4 bases and V by 4 bases; bases with no gene match: 4. CDR3: CASSPQGSYGYTF. The CDR3 DNA follows: TGTGCCAGCAGCCCACAGGGGTCCTATGGCTACACCTTC.